Detailed here is one T cell receptor (beta chain). Its target is unknown. The data originate from a study of radiotherapy plus CTLA-4 blockade in lung cancer. About the research overall: More than 15% of patients responded objectively, and approximately 31% achieved disease control. Study-wide findings and caveats: Increased serum interferon-beta after radiation also reportedly predicted response strongly.

TCRdb keeps only in-frame clones here, not all; method: immunoSEQ multiplex PCR. The sample carries about 76,000 clones, about 79% recorded once. The source was peripheral blood, collected from a patient treated with radiotherapy plus ipilimumab. This receptor was obtained from a human donor with non-small cell lung cancer whose response to radiotherapy plus ipilimumab could not be evaluated. Some clones in this sample may be carry-over from other donors' samples.

CDR3 amino acids: CASSILSRETQYF. The DNA for the CDR3 is TGTGCCAGTAGTATCCTCTCCAGGGAGACCCAGTACTTC. V usage is TRBV19 and J usage is TRBJ2-5; no clear D gene. The V end was cut by 3 bases, the J end by 5 bases, with 10 bases between. This CDR3 contains 13 residues. The germline V gene encodes CDR1 LNHDA and CDR2 SQIVND (reference sequence).